This T cell receptor beta chain was sequenced in a study of blood T cell repertoires in COVID-19. Study summary: Sites across the United States, Italy and Spain contributed samples from acute and convalescent COVID-19. Sources were T cells, B-cell-depleted T cells, or PBMCs; the material itself was cDNA or gDNA.

Assay used: immunoSEQ multiplex PCR; TCRdb lists only in-frame clones, some missing. The sample yields around 160,000 clones, about 80% seen once. This CDR3 is built from 15 residues. Germline V lookup: CDR1 SGHDT, CDR2 YYEEEE. The ends were cut back, 3 bases at V and 1 base at J, with 13 bases in the middle. Donors were grouped by their self-reported clinical history. This clone was seen once. The source is a woman aged 55-69 years who had recovered from COVID-19. The specimen was PBMCs or T cells enriched from blood (not recorded which). The chain joins TRBV5-6 to TRBJ1-1, with no clear D. The CDR3: CASSSARAGNTEAFF. Written as DNA, the CDR3 is TGTGCCAGCAGCTCCGCTCGTGCAGGGAACACTGAAGCTTTCTTT.